This TCR beta chain stems from a study of chemoradiotherapy in HPV16-positive cancers. Repeated repertoire sampling spanned the course of chemoradiotherapy. Method: immunoSEQ multiplex PCR; TCRdb's copy keeps in-frame clones and lacks some. Of 12,000 or so clones in the sample, roughly 81% were seen once. V lost 4 bases, J lost 4 bases, and 7 bases lay in between. Looked up from germline, CDR1 is LNHDA and CDR2 is SQIVND (reference sequence). This CDR3 has 12 amino acids. Sample collection occurred from a patient who underwent chemoradiotherapy. The TCR was taken from a human donor with HPV-associated anogenital cancer. V usage is TRBV19 and J usage is TRBJ1-1; D might be TRBD1 (5 bases). The CDR3 protein is CASSTGSTEAFF. For the CDR3, the DNA is TGTGCCAGTAGTACAGGGAGCACTGAAGCTTTCTTT.